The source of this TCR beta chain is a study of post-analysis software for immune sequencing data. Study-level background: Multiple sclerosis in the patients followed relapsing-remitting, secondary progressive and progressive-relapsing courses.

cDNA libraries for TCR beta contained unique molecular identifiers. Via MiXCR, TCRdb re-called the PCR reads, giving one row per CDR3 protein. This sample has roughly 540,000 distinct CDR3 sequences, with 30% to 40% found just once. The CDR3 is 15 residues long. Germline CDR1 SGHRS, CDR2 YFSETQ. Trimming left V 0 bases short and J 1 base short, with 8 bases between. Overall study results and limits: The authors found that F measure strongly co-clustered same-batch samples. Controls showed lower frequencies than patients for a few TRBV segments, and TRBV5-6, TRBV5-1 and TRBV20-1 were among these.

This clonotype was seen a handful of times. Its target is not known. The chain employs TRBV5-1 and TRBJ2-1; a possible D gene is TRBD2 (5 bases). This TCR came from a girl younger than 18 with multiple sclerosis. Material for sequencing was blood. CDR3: CASSLVGESYNEQFF. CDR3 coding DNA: TGCGCCAGCAGCTTGGTCGGGGAATCCTACAATGAGCAGTTCTTC.